These 21 T cell receptor beta chains share one sample of origin, sequenced in a study of post-analysis software for immune sequencing data. Study-level findings and limits: Compared with controls, patients had more of five TRBV segments, including TRBV5-6, TRBV5-1 and TRBV20-1.

No antigen has been identified for these receptors. Included in the TCR beta cDNA libraries were unique molecular identifiers. TCRdb fed the PCR reads into MiXCR, producing one record per CDR3 protein. The data show 450,000 to 650,000 distinct CDR3 sequences, roughly 47% seen once. Sequencing was carried out using blood. The receptor set was obtained from a girl aged 10-17 years with multiple sclerosis.

The chain combines TRBV20-1 with TRBJ2-1; 9 positions agree with TRBD2. The CDR3 is 13 residues long. The germline V gene encodes CDR1 DFQATT and CDR2 SNEGSKA (reference sequence). V dropped 8 bases and J dropped 6; count of bases not matched to a gene: 8. CDR3 sequence: CSPGGRARNEQFF. DNA of the CDR3: TGCAGTCCGGGCGGGAGGGCCCGCAATGAGCAGTTCTTC.

This clonotype was seen only a few times. The chain couples TRBV20-1 to TRBJ1-2; 12 nucleotides match TRBD1. The V gene's germline CDR1 is DFQATT and CDR2 SNEGSKA (reference sequence). The V and J ends lost 0 bases and 8 bases, in that order; junction bases with no gene match: 1. The CDR3 consists of 13 residues. The CDR3: CSARDGTGGGYTF. The CDR3 coding sequence is TGCAGTGCTAGAGACGGGACAGGGGGCGGCTACACCTTC.

The chain is built from TRBV28 and TRBJ2-1; the D is unclear. V was shortened by 4 bases and J by 7 bases, with 5 bases between the two germline ends. Germline V gene lookup returns CDR1 MDHEN and CDR2 SYDVKM. The CDR3 runs to 11 residues. CDR3 nucleotide sequence: TGTGCCAGCAGTTCGATGAATGAGCAGTTCTTC. Protein: CASSSMNEQFF.

The genes are TRBV4-2 and TRBJ2-1; 8 positions agree with TRBD2. Unmatched junction bases numbered 8, after V lost 0 bases and J lost 7 bases. This CDR3 is built from 16 residues. CDR1 is LGHNA, CDR2 YNFKEQ, per germline. CDR3: CASSQDGLAGGNEQFF. CDR3 DNA sequence: TGTGCCAGCAGCCAAGATGGGCTAGCGGGCGGGAATGAGCAGTTCTTC.

The V and J genes are TRBV12-3 or TRBV12-4 and TRBJ1-2; no definite D call. Trimming removed 5 bases at V and 8 bases at J, with 15 bases between. The CDR3 totals 13 residues. CDR3 nucleotides: TGTGCCAGCAGTCCTCGTCCCTCCCTGGGCTACACCTTC. Protein: CASSPRPSLGYTF.

J is TRBJ2-4 and V is TRBV7-2, with D possibly matching TRBD1 (7 bases). The V gene lost 1 base and the J gene lost 0 bases, with 16 bases spanning the gap. This CDR3 has 18 amino acids. The germline V gene encodes CDR1 SGHTA and CDR2 FQGNSA. CDR3 sequence: CASSLGAGQRVAKNIQYF. The DNA for the CDR3 is TGTGCCAGCAGCTTAGGGGCGGGACAGAGGGTAGCCAAAAACATTCAGTACTTC.

The genes are TRBV7-8 and TRBJ1-1; D gene unclear. Germline CDR1 reads SGHVS; CDR2 reads FQNEAQ. V was clipped by 5 bases and J by 5 bases, with 24 bases between them. The CDR3 covers 17 residues. The CDR3 nucleotides are TGTGCCAGCAGCCCGTTCCACCGGAGGTTCGAAGAGACTGAAGCTTTCTTT. Protein sequence: CASSPFHRRFEETEAFF.

This chain connects TRBV12-5 to TRBJ2-7; the D is unclear. The ends were cut back, 0 bases at V and 4 bases at J, with 13 bases in the middle. Germline values: CDR1 LGHNT, CDR2 FRNRAP. CDR3 length equals 15 residues. Here the CDR3 DNA reads TGTGCTAGTGGTTTGGTAAAACTTTTTGGGTACGAGCAGTACTTC. The encoded protein is CASGLVKLFGYEQYF.

This clonotype was counted only a few times. The chain employs TRBV6-5 and TRBJ2-3; D ambiguous. V lost 7 bases to trimming and J lost 0 bases, with 11 bases between them. Germline V gene lookup returns CDR1 MNHEY and CDR2 SVGAGI. This CDR3 contains 14 residues. The CDR3 loop reads CASKRTVSTDTQYF. CDR3 sequence (DNA): TGTGCCAGCAAACGTACAGTGAGCACAGATACGCAGTATTTT.

The chain employs TRBV20-1 and TRBJ1-5, with D perhaps matching TRBD1 (5 bases). V shed 0 bases and J shed 4 bases, with 10 bases lying between them. CDR3 length equals 14 residues. Germline V CDR1 and CDR2: DFQATT, SNEGSKA (reference sequence). This CDR3 is CSARDLDINQPQHF. The CDR3 DNA sequence: TGCAGTGCTAGAGACTTGGACATAAATCAGCCCCAGCATTTT.

The chain links TRBV29-1 to TRBJ1-1, with D perhaps matching TRBD1 (6 bases). The length of the CDR3 is 12 residues. Germline CDR1 reads SQVTM; CDR2 reads ANQGSEA. The CDR3 bases are TGCAGTGGGGGACAACAGAACACTGAAGCTTTCTTT. This gives the protein CSGGQQNTEAFF.

This clonotype was picked up many times. This sequence joins TRBV6-4 and TRBJ2-1; TRBD2 aligns across 10 bases. The trim removed 1 base at V and 6 bases at J, leaving 0 bases unmatched. The CDR3 length is 14 residues. CDR1 is MRHNA, CDR2 SNTAGT, per germline. The CDR3 is CASSDLAGGNEQFF. Written as DNA, the CDR3 is TGTGCCAGCAGTGACTTAGCGGGAGGCAATGAGCAGTTCTTC.

This clonotype was counted a few times. The CDR3 here is CSVETETGAYEQYF. CDR3 bases: TGCAGCGTTGAAACTGAGACAGGCGCCTACGAGCAGTACTTC. The V call is TRBV29-1, the J call TRBJ2-7; the D gene is possibly TRBD1 (6 bases). Trimming left V 2 bases short and J 2 bases short, with 13 bases between. The germline gives CDR1 SQVTM, CDR2 ANQGSEA. The CDR3 is 14 amino acids.

The genes are TRBV29-1 and TRBJ1-1; 7 positions match TRBD1. V dropped 3 bases and J dropped 5; count of bases not matched to a gene: 9. The CDR3 loop spans 14 amino acids. Germline CDR1 reads SQVTM; CDR2 reads ANQGSEA. CDR3 nucleotide sequence: TGCAGCGTTGAGGGACGACAGGGTCGGACTGAAGCTTTCTTT. The encoded protein is CSVEGRQGRTEAFF.

The J gene is TRBJ2-3, the V gene TRBV12-3 or TRBV12-4; 10 bases map to TRBD2. The CDR3 sequence is 17 residues long. With 6 bases clipped from V and 3 bases from J, the junction kept 12 bases outside the gene matches. This CDR3 reads CASSSTGELAGTDTQYF. Written as DNA, the CDR3 is TGTGCCAGCAGCTCCACGGGGGAACTAGCGGGGACAGATACGCAGTATTTT.

The chain combines TRBV30 with TRBJ2-1; a possible D gene is TRBD2 (6 bases). Trimming stripped 5 bases from V and 8 bases from J, with 19 bases between. This CDR3 region has 14 residues. Germline lookup yields CDR1 GTSNPN and CDR2 SVGIG (reference sequence). The CDR3 region is CAWRERGPYDEQFF. CDR3 coding DNA: TGTGCCTGGCGGGAGAGGGGCCCTTACGATGAGCAGTTCTTC.

The chain is built from TRBV12-3 or TRBV12-4 and TRBJ1-5, with TRBD1 matching over 7 bases. Germline trimming cut 3 bases from V and 4 bases from J; bases unmatched to any gene: 3. This CDR3 region has 14 residues. The CDR3 DNA sequence: TGTGCCAGCAGTTTCGACAGGGCTAATCAGCCCCAGCATTTT. This codes for CASSFDRANQPQHF.

This clonotype has just a few counts. The V and J genes are TRBV12-3 or TRBV12-4 and TRBJ2-4, with D perhaps TRBD2 (5 bases). Trimming took 4 bases from V and 13 from J, leaving 17 bases between them. The length of the CDR3 is 13 residues. The CDR3 DNA follows: TGTGCCAGCAGTTCCCAGACCACCGGGGAGCAGTACTTC. Its protein is CASSSQTTGEQYF.

This clonotype was detected once. The genes are TRBV5-1 and TRBJ2-5; TRBD2 matches at 7 bases. The V segment lost 0 bases and the J segment 11 bases; nucleotides outside the gene matches: 7. Germline V CDR1 and CDR2: SGHRS, YFSETQ. CDR3 size: 13 residues. This chain's CDR3 is CASSLAYSREQYF. The CDR3 DNA is TGCGCCAGCAGCTTGGCCTACTCGCGGGAGCAGTACTTC.

V is TRBV6-2 or TRBV6-3 and J is TRBJ2-3; a possible D gene is TRBD1 (5 bases). V was pared by 5 bases and J by 2 bases, with 11 bases between. The CDR3 extends over 14 amino acids. Germline lookup yields CDR1 MNHEY and CDR2 SVGEGT. As DNA, the CDR3 is TGTGCCAGCAGTCGGACATTTACCACAGATACGCAGTATTTT. It yields the protein CASSRTFTTDTQYF.

The rearrangement uses TRBV10-3 and TRBJ2-7; TRBD2 matches at 7 bases. Germline assignment: CDR1 ENHRY and CDR2 SYGVKD. This CDR3 has 13 residues. Trimming at V came to 2 bases and at J to 7 bases, leaving 5 bases not matched to a gene. DNA of the CDR3: TGTGCCATCAGTGAGGAGGGACTACGGGAGCAGTACTTC. It translates to CAISEEGLREQYF.